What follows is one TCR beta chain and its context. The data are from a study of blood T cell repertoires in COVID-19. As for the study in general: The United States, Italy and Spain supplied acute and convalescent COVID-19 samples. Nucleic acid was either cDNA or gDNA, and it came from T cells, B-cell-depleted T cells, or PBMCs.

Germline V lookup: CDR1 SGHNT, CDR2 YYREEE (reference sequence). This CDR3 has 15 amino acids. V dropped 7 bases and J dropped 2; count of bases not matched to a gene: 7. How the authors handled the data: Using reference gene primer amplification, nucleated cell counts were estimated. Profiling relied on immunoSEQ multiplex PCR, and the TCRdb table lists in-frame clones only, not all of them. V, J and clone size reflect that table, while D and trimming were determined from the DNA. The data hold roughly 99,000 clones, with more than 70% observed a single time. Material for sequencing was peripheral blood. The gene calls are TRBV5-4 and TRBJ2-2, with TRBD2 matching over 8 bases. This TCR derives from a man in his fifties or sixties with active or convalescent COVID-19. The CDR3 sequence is CASGVLAVNTGELFF. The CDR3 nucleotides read TGTGCCAGCGGGGTACTAGCGGTTAACACCGGGGAGCTGTTTTTT.